What follows are 29 T cell receptor beta chains derived from one specimen sequenced in a study of Ad26.COV2.S vaccination and SARS-CoV-2 variants. Sequencing was performed with immunoSEQ multiplex PCR; in TCRdb, only in-frame clones are kept and a portion is missing. The data show 87,000 or so clones, 82% seen once. Sample: peripheral blood, taken after recovery from COVID-19. Every receptor here comes from a human donor who had recovered from COVID-19.

This clone was counted between two and nine times. The chain recombines TRBV4-2 with TRBJ1-5; D is unresolved. The germline V gene encodes CDR1 LGHNA and CDR2 YNFKEQ. This CDR3 spans 14 amino acids. With 1 base removed from V and 2 bases from J, the gap between germline ends came to 6 bases. CDR3 nucleotide sequence: TGTGCCAGCAGCCAAGTGCTTGGCAATCAGCCCCAGCATTTT. This translates into CASSQVLGNQPQHF.

This rearrangement joins TRBV4-2 to TRBJ1-2; 7 nucleotides align to TRBD1. Per germline, CDR1 LGHNA and CDR2 YNFKEQ. V dropped 4 bases and J dropped 7; count of bases not matched to a gene: 12. The CDR3 has 15 residues. The chain's CDR3 is CASSPPTGTYSGYTF. CDR3 sequence (DNA): TGTGCCAGCAGCCCACCGACAGGGACCTATAGTGGCTACACCTTC.

The chain carries TRBV28 and TRBJ1-5; D gene uncertain. This CDR3 region has 15 residues. Germline V gene lookup returns CDR1 MDHEN and CDR2 SYDVKM. With 7 bases removed from V and 0 bases from J, the gap between germline ends came to 13 bases. CDR3 sequence (DNA): TGTGCCAGCACCCTGTGGGGAAATAGCAATCAGCCCCAGCATTTT. This codes for CASTLWGNSNQPQHF.

The chain joins TRBV5-6 to TRBJ1-1, with a tentative D call TRBD1 (6 bases). The CDR3 length is 14 residues. V lost 5 bases to trimming and J lost 3 bases, with 14 bases between them. Germline CDR1 reads SGHDT; CDR2 reads YYEEEE. The CDR3 region has the DNA TGTGCCAGCAGTACCACCGCAGGGGACACTGAAGCTTTCTTT. Translated, it gives CASSTTAGDTEAFF.

This chain joins TRBV29-1 and TRBJ2-1; 7 nucleotides align to TRBD2. Germline loops: CDR1 SQVTM, CDR2 ANQGSEA. V shed 3 bases and J 2 bases; nucleotides not matched to a gene: 7. This CDR3 is 15 amino acids long. CDR3 sequence: CSVDGSGKAYNEQFF. The CDR3 region has the DNA TGCAGCGTTGACGGGAGCGGGAAGGCCTACAATGAGCAGTTCTTC.

This sequence joins TRBV27 and TRBJ2-7, with D maybe TRBD2 (6 bases). CDR3 length: 13 residues. Germline V gene data show CDR1 as MNHEY and CDR2 as SMNVEV (reference sequence). Trimming cost V 8 bases and J 0 bases, with 11 bases left between them. DNA for the CDR3: TGTGCCAGCGGCCCGGGGGTCTCCTACGAGCAGTACTTC. Protein product: CASGPGVSYEQYF.

This clone was observed a single time. This chain links TRBV2 with TRBJ2-7, with TRBD1 as a possible D gene (7 bases). The V gene's germline CDR1 is SNHLY and CDR2 FYNNEI. CDR3 length: 13 residues. V was cut by 7 bases and J by 5 bases, with 15 bases left in between. CDR3 sequence (DNA): TGTGCCAGCAATACGGGCAGGGGGGACGAGCAGTACTTC. Residues: CASNTGRGDEQYF.

This clone was seen only once. The V and J genes are TRBV14 and TRBJ1-3; D unclear. Looked up from germline, CDR1 is SGHDN and CDR2 is FVKESK. The V end lost 0 bases, the J end lost 1 base, and 13 bases lay between the germline ends. This CDR3 has 17 amino acids. The DNA for the CDR3 is TGTGCCAGCAGCCAAGAACCCGCAAACACGTCTGGAAACACCATATATTTT. This gives the protein CASSQEPANTSGNTIYF.

The V gene is TRBV24-1, the J gene TRBJ1-2, with D uncertain. V dropped 1 base and J dropped 4 bases, with 15 bases sitting between them. Germline values: CDR1 KGHDR, CDR2 SFDVKD. The CDR3 sequence is 16 residues long. The CDR3 region has the DNA TGTGCCACCAGTGATTTCCCACGCGGGAGAACCTATGGCTACACCTTC. This translates into CATSDFPRGRTYGYTF.

The V gene is TRBV15, the J gene TRBJ2-1; D unresolved. V was clipped by 5 bases and J by 9 bases, with 11 bases between them. Germline lookup yields CDR1 LNHNV and CDR2 YYDKDF (reference sequence). The CDR3 extends over 12 amino acids. The CDR3 bases are TGTGCCACCAGCCTATTTACTGGTGAGCAGTTCTTC. This translates into CATSLFTGEQFF.

This chain links TRBV11-2 with TRBJ2-2; D call uncertain. Trimming removed 1 base from V and 0 bases from J, with 6 bases in between. The CDR3 consists of 15 residues. Germline loops: CDR1 SGHAT, CDR2 FQNNGV. CDR3 in DNA: TGTGCCAGCAGCTTAGGCGTTTCGAACACCGGGGAGCTGTTTTTT. Protein product: CASSLGVSNTGELFF.

The rearrangement uses TRBV6-5 and TRBJ2-1; 9 bases line up with TRBD2. The V gene's germline CDR1 is MNHEY and CDR2 SVGAGI. V shed 10 bases and J 3 bases; nucleotides not matched to a gene: 7. The CDR3 runs to 14 residues. The CDR3 sequence: CATIAGANYNEQFF. CDR3 in DNA: TGTGCCACCATAGCGGGAGCCAACTACAATGAGCAGTTCTTC.

This clone appeared a few times. The chain links TRBV29-1 to TRBJ1-3; D is perhaps TRBD1 (6 bases). The CDR3 runs to 14 residues. Germline V gene data show CDR1 as SQVTM and CDR2 as ANQGSEA. V was pared by 4 bases and J by 0 bases, with 10 bases between. The CDR3 here is CSVGLGHSGNTIYF. CDR3 in DNA: TGCAGCGTTGGGCTGGGACACTCTGGAAACACCATATATTTT. Variable domain in full (rest from reference TRBV29-1 and TRBJ1-3): SAVISQKPSRDICQRGTSLTIQCQVDSQVTMMFWYRQQPGQSLTLIATANQGSEATYESGFVIDKFPISRPNLTFSTLTVSNMSPEDSSIYLCSVGLGHSGNTIYFGEGSWLTVV.

The V call is TRBV28, the J call TRBJ1-2; 7 nucleotides match TRBD1. Germline trimming cut 4 bases from V and 1 base from J; bases unmatched to any gene: 0. The CDR3 sequence is 13 residues long. The germline gives CDR1 MDHEN, CDR2 SYDVKM. Here the CDR3 reads CASSWDSNYGYTF. CDR3 nucleotides: TGTGCCAGCAGTTGGGACAGTAACTATGGCTACACCTTC.

The rearrangement uses TRBV12-3 or TRBV12-4 and TRBJ2-7, with 11 nucleotides matching TRBD1. Trimming at V came to 5 bases and at J to 7 bases, leaving 4 bases not matched to a gene. The CDR3 is 13 amino acids. CDR3: CASSPDRGHEQYF. For the CDR3, the DNA is TGTGCCAGCAGTCCGGACAGGGGGCATGAGCAGTACTTC.

The V call is TRBV4-1, the J call TRBJ1-3, with no clear D. Germline CDR1 and CDR2: MGHRA and YSYEKL. Between the trimmed V and J ends, which lost 0 bases and 2 bases, there was a span of 8 bases. The CDR3 is 15 residues long. The CDR3 nucleotides are TGCGCCAGCAGCCAAGAAGGCGTCACTGGAAACACCATATATTTT. It specifies CASSQEGVTGNTIYF.

Remarks on this clone: At one end, the junction sequence differs from germline, possibly due to a read error. The chain uses TRBV3-1 (or the pseudogene TRBV3-2) and TRBJ2-5; D not resolved. Per germline, CDR1 LGHDT and CDR2 YNNKEL (reference sequence). This CDR3 contains 13 residues. The CDR3 bases are TGTGCCAGCAGCCGTTATGGCTTAGAGGCCCAGTACTTC. Translating gives CASSRYGLEAQYF.

This rearrangement joins TRBV2 to TRBJ2-7; perhaps TRBD1 as D (5 bases). Germline-derived CDR1 and CDR2 are SNHLY and FYNNEI. Trimming removed 8 bases at V and 5 bases at J, with 16 bases between. The CDR3 is made up of 13 amino acids. The CDR3 loop is CASGSRGSDEQYF. The CDR3 DNA sequence: TGTGCCAGCGGTTCAAGGGGTTCCGACGAGCAGTACTTC.

The CDR3 nucleotides read TGTGCCAGCAGCGGCTGGGCGGGAGAGAATACGGATACGCAGTATTTT. The encoded protein is CASSGWAGENTDTQYF. The chain recombines TRBV7-9 with TRBJ2-3; 7 nucleotides agree with TRBD2. The CDR3 runs to 16 residues. From germline, CDR1 is SEHNR and CDR2 FQNEAQ (reference sequence). Germline trimming cut 5 bases from V and 6 bases from J; bases unmatched to any gene: 14.

The rearrangement links TRBV28 to TRBJ1-2, with no clear D. Germline V gene lookup returns CDR1 MDHEN and CDR2 SYDVKM. The CDR3 totals 14 residues. The V gene lost 2 bases and the J gene lost 4 bases, with 11 bases spanning the gap. CDR3 DNA sequence: TGTGCCAGCAGTTTAGAAGCCGACATCTATGGCTACACCTTC. As protein: CASSLEADIYGYTF.

Written as DNA, the CDR3 is TGTGCCAGCAGTTACACAGGGGGCATTACCTACGAGCAGTACTTC. Protein sequence: CASSYTGGITYEQYF. This chain uses TRBV6-2 or TRBV6-3 with TRBJ2-7; 9 nucleotides align to TRBD1. Per the germline V gene, CDR1 is MNHEY and CDR2 is SVGEGT. This CDR3 is built from 15 residues. The trim removed 2 bases at V and 2 bases at J, leaving 4 bases unmatched.

This clone appeared a single time. The chain couples TRBV12-5 to TRBJ1-1; 8 positions agree with TRBD1. This CDR3 has 11 residues. J lost 6 bases, V lost 7 bases, and 1 base had no gene match. Germline-derived CDR1 and CDR2 are LGHNT and FRNRAP. The DNA of the CDR3 is TGTGCTAGTGAGGGACAGGCTGAAGCTTTCTTT. This translates into CASEGQAEAFF.

The V gene is TRBV27, the J gene TRBJ2-7; D gene uncertain. Germline V gene sequence: CDR1 MNHEY, CDR2 SMNVEV (reference sequence). Trimming took 3 bases from V and 6 from J, leaving 12 bases between them. This CDR3 is built from 13 residues. In DNA form, the CDR3 reads TGTGCCAGCAGTTTCCTTATAGGACGCGAGCAGTACTTC. Amino acid sequence: CASSFLIGREQYF.

The V call is TRBV7-2, the J call TRBJ1-3; the D is unclear. The V gene's germline CDR1 is SGHTA and CDR2 FQGNSA. This CDR3 comprises 16 residues. V was shortened by 6 bases and J by 0 bases, with 15 bases between the two germline ends. The CDR3 DNA reads as TGTGCCAGCAGTTTTCGAACCTCGTCCTCTGGAAACACCATATATTTT. Encoded protein: CASSFRTSSSGNTIYF.

This clone was counted only a few times. This chain connects TRBV15 to TRBJ1-4; no reliable D call. V dropped 1 base and J dropped 4 bases, with 10 bases sitting between them. This CDR3 spans 15 amino acids. CDR1 is LNHNV and CDR2 is YYDKDF in the germline V gene (reference sequence). The CDR3 sequence: CATSRVLQYNEKLFF. The CDR3 DNA is TGTGCCACCAGCAGAGTCCTGCAGTATAATGAAAAACTGTTTTTT.

J is TRBJ1-5 and V is TRBV5-6; D is uncertain. The CDR3 runs 16 residues. The germline V gene encodes CDR1 SGHDT and CDR2 YYEEEE. V shed 0 bases and J shed 4 bases, with 14 bases lying between them. This CDR3 is CASSLDGGFGNQPQHF. The DNA of the CDR3 is TGTGCCAGCAGCTTGGACGGCGGGTTTGGGAATCAGCCCCAGCATTTT.

CDR3 sequence: CASSEAFQSVGYTF. Written as DNA, the CDR3 is TGTGCCAGCAGTGAAGCCTTTCAATCAGTAGGCTACACCTTC. This rearrangement joins TRBV6-1 to TRBJ1-2; D is unclear. The CDR3 is made up of 14 amino acids. The V end was cut by 0 bases, the J end by 8 bases, with 13 bases between. Per germline, CDR1 MNHNS and CDR2 SASEGT.

The chain employs TRBV11-3 and TRBJ2-1, with 7 positions matching TRBD1. The CDR3 consists of 14 residues. Germline CDR1 is SGHNT and CDR2 is YENEEA. V was clipped by 3 bases and J by 12 bases; unmatched bases: 11. The CDR3 coding sequence is TGTGCCAGCAGCTTGGCCAAGACAGGGAGATCGCAGTTCTTC. This gives the protein CASSLAKTGRSQFF. The whole variable domain, filled in from reference TRBV11-3 and TRBJ2-1, reads EAGVVQSPRYKIIEKKQPVAFWCNPISGHNTLYWYLQNLGQGPELLIRYENEEAVDDSQLPKDRFSAERLKGVDSTLKIQPAELGDSAVYLCASSLAKTGRSQFFGPGTRLTVL.

V gene TRBV11-3 combines with J gene TRBJ2-1; no firm D call. V lost 6 bases, J lost 0 bases, and 9 bases lay in between. The CDR3 is made up of 14 amino acids. The germline gives CDR1 SGHNT, CDR2 YENEEA. The CDR3 bases are TGTGCCAGCAGTGACCGAAGCTCCTACAATGAGCAGTTCTTC. It codes for CASSDRSSYNEQFF.